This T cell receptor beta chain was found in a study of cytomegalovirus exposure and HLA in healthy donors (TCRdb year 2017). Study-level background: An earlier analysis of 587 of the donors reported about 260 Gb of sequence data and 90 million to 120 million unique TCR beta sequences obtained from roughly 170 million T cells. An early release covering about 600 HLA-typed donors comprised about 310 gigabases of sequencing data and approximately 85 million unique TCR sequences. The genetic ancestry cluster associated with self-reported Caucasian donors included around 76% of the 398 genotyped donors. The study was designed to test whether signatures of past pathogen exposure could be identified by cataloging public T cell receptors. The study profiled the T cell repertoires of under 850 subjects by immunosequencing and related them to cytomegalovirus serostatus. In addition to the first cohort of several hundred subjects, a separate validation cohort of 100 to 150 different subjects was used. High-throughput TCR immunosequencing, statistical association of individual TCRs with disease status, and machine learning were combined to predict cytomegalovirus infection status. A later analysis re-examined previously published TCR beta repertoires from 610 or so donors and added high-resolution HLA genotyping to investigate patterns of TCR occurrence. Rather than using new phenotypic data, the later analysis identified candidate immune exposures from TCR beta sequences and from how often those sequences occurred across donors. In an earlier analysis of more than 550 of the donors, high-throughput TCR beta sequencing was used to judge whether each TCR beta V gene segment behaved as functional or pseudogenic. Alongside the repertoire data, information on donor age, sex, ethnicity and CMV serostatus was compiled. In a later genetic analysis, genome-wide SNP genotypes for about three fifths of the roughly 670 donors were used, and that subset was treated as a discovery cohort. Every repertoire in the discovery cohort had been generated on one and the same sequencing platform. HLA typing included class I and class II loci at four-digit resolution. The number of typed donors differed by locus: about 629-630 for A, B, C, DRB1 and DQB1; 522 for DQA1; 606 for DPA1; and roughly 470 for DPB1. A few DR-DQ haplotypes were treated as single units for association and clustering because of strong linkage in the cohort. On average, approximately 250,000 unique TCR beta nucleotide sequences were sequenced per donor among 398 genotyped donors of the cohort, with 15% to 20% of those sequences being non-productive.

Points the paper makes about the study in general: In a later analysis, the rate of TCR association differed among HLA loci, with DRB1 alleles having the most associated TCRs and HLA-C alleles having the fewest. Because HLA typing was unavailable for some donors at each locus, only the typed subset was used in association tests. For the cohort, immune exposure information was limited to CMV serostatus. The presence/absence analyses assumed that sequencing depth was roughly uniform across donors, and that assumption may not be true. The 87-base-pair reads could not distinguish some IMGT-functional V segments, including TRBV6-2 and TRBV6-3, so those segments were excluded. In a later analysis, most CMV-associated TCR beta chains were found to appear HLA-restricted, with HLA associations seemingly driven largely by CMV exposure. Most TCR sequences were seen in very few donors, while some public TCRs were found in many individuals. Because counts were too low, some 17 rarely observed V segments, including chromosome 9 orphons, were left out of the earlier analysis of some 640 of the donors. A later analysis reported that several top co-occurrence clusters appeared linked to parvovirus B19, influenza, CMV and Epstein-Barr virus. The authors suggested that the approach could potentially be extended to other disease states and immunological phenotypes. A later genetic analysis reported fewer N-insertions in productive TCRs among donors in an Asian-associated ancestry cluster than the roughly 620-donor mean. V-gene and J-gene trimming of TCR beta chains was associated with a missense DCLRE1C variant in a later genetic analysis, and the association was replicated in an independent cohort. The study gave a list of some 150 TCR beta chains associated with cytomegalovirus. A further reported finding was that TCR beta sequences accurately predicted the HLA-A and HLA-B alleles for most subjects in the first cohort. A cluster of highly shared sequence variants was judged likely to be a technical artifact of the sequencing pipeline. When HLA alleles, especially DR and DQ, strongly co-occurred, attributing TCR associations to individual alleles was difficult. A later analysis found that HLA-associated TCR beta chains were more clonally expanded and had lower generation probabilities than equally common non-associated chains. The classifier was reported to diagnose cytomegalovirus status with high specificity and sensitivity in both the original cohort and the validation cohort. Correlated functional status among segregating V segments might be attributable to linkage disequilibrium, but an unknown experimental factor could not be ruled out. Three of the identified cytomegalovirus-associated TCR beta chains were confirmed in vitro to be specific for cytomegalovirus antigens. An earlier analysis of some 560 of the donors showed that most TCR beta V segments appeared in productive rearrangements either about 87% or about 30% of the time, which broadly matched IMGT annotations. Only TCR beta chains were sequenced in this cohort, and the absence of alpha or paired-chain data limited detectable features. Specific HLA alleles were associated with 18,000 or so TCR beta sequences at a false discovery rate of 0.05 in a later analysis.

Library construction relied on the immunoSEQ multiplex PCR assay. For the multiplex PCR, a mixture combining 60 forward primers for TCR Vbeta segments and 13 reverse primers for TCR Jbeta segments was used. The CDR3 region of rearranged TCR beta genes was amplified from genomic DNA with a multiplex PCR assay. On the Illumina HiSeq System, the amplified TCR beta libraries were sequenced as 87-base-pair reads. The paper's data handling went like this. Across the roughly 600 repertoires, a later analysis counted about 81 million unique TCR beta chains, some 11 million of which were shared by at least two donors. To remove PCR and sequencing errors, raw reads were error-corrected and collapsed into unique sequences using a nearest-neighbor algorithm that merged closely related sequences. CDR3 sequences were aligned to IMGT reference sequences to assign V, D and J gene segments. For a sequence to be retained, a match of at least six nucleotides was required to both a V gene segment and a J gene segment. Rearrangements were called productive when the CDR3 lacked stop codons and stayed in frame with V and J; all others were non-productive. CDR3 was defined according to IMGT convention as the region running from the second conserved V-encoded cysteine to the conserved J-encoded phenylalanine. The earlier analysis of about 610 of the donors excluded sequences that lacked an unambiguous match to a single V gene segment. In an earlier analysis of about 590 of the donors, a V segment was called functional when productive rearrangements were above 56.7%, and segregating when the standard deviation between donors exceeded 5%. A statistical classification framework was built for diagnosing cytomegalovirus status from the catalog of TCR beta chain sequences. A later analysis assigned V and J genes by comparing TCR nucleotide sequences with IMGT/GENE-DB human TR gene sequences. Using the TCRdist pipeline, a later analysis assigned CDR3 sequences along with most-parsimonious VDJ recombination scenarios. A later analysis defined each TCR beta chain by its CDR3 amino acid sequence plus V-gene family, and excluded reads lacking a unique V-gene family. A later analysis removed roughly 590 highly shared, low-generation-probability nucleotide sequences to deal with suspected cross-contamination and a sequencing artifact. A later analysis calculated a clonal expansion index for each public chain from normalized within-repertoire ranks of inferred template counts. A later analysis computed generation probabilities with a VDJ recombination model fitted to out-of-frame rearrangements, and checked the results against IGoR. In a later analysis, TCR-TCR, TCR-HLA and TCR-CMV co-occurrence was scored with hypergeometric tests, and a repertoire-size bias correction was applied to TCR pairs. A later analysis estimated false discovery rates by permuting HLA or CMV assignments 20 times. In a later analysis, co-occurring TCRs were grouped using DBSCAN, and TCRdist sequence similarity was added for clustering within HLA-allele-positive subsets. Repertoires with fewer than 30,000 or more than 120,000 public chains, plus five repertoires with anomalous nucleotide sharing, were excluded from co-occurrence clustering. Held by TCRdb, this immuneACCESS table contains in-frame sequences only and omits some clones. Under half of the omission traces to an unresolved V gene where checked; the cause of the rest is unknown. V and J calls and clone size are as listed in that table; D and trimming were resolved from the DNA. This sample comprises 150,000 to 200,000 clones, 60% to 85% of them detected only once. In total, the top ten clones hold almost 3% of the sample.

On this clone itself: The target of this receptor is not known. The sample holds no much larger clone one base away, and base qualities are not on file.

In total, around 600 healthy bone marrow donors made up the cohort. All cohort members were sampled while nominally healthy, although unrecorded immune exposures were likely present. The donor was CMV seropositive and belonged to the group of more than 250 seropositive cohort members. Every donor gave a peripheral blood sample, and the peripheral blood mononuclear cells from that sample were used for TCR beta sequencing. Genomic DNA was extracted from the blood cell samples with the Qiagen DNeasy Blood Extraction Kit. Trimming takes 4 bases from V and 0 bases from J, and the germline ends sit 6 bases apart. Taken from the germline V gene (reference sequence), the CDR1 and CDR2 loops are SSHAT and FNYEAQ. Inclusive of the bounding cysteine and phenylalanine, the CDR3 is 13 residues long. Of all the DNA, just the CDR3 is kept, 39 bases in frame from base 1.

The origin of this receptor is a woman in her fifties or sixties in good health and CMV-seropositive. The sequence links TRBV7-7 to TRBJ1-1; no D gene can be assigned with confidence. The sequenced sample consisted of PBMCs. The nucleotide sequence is TGTGCCAGCAGCTCTACTTTGAACACTGAAGCTTTCTTT. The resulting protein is CASSSTLNTEAFF.